This TCR beta chain is from a study of CD8 T cells in ankylosing spondylitis. Study-wide results and limits: Matched ankylosing spondylitis synovial fluid reportedly contained a significantly enriched population of disease-linked clones. What appeared characteristic of ankylosing spondylitis blood was a TCR beta motif of under 10 highly homologous variants.

This clonotype was counted between two and nine times. No antigen is known for it. The CDR3 runs 13 residues. Between the trimmed V and J ends, which lost 3 bases and 0 bases, there was a span of 5 bases. Germline CDR1 is LNHDA and CDR2 is SQIVND (reference sequence). TCRdb redid the calling of the 5' RACE reads with MiXCR, one entry per CDR3 protein. The sample records about 500,000 distinct CDR3 sequences, 12% being singletons. The sequencing input was blood, either unsorted or a sorted T cell fraction (not recorded which). This rearrangement joins TRBV19 to TRBJ1-1; D is uncertain. This clonotype originated in a male donor with ankylosing spondylitis. The CDR3 sequence is CASSIQMNTEAFF. CDR3 nucleotides: TGTGCCAGTAGTATCCAGATGAACACTGAAGCTTTCTTT.